This T cell receptor beta chain comes out of a study of blood T cells in healthy people across ages. Ten milliliters of peripheral blood were drawn from each donor into EDTA-treated tubes. A second 7 to 11 cycle PCR used barcoded and J-beta primers. TCRdb processed the 5' RACE reads anew with MiXCR; each CDR3 protein has one entry. The repertoire has 1.5 million to 1.9 million distinct CDR3 sequences, approximately 39% of them found once; the top ten carry approximately 4%. The CDR3 is 12 amino acids. V was pared by 6 bases and J by 11 bases, with 14 bases between. The germline CDR1 and CDR2 sequences are MNHEY and SVGEGT.

The specimen was blood. The clonotype originates from a woman aged 18-30 years in good health. The chain links TRBV6-2 or TRBV6-3 to TRBJ2-1, with D hard to call. Written as DNA, the CDR3 is TGTGCCAGCAGGGGTTCCGGGTTTCAGCAGTTCTTC. Protein product: CASRGSGFQQFF.